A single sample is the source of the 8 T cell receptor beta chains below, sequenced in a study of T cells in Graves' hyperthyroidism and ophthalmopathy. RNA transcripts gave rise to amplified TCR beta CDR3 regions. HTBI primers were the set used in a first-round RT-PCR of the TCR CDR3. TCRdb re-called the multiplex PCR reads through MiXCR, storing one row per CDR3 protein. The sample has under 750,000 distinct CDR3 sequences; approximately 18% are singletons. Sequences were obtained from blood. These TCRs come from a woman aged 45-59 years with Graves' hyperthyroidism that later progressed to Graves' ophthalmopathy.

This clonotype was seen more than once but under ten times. The CDR3 loop reads CASSEGGYSNQPQHF. The DNA of the CDR3 is TGTGCCAGCAGTGAGGGCGGATATAGCAATCAGCCCCAGCATTTT. The chain links TRBV6-1 to TRBJ1-5; D is undetermined. CDR1 is MNHNS, CDR2 SASEGT, per germline. The CDR3 loop spans 15 amino acids. The ends were cut back, 3 bases at V and 0 bases at J, with 9 bases in the middle.

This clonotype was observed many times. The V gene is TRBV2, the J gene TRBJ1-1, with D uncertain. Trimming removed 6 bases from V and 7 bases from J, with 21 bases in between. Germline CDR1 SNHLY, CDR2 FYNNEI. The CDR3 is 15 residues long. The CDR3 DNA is TGTGCCAGCAGAGAACTCTGGTCGACGGAGGTTGAAGCTTTCTTT. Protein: CASRELWSTEVEAFF.

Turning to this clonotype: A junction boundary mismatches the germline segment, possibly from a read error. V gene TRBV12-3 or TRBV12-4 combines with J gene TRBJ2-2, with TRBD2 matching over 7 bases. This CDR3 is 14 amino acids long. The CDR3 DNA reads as TGTGCCAACAGTTTACGGGGGGATACCGGGGAGCTGTTTTTT. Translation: CANSLRGDTGELFF.

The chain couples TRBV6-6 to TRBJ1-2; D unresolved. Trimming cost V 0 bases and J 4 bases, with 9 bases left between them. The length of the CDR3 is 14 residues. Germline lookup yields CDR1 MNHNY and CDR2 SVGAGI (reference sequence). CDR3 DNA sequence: TGTGCCAGCAGTTACTCGACACTCAGCTATGGCTACACCTTC. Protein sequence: CASSYSTLSYGYTF.

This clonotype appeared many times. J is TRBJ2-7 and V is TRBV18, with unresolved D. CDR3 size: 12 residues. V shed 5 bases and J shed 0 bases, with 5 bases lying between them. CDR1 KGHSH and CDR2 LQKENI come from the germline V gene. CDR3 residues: CASSGSSYEQYF. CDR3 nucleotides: TGTGCCAGCTCAGGTAGCTCCTACGAGCAGTACTTC.

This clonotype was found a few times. In nucleotides, the CDR3 is TGTGCCAGCAGCCACAGAACGAAGAACACTGAAGCTTTCTTT. Translating gives CASSHRTKNTEAFF. The rearrangement uses TRBV14 and TRBJ1-1; D not certain. The germline V gene encodes CDR1 SGHDN and CDR2 FVKESK. The CDR3 loop spans 14 amino acids. Trimming stripped 3 bases from V and 1 base from J, with 9 bases between.

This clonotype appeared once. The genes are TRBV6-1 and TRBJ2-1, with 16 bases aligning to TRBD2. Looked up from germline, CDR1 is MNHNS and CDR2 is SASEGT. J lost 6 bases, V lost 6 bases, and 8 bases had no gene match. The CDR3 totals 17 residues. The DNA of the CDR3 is TGTGCCAGCAGGGGGGGACTAGCGGGGGGGCAACGCAATGAGCAGTTCTTC. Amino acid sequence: CASRGGLAGGQRNEQFF.

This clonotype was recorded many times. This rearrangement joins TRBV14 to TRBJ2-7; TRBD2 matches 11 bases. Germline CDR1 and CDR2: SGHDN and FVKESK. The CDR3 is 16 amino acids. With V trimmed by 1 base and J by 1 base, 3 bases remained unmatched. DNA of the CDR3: TGTGCCAGCAGCCAAGTGTCTAGCGGGGGGTCCTACGAGCAGTACTTC. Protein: CASSQVSSGGSYEQYF.